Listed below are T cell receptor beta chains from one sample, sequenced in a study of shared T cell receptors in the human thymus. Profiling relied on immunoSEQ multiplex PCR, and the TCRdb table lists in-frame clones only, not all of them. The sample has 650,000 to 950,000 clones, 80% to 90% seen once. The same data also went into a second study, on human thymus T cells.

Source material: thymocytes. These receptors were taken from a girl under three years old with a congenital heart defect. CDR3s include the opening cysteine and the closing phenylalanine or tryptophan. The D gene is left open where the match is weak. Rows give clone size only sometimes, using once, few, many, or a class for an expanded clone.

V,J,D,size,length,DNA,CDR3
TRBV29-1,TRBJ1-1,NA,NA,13,TGCAGCGTTGGGGGCAGGGATGGGGCTGAAGCTTTCTTT,CSVGGRDGAEAFF
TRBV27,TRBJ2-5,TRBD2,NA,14,TGTGCCAGCAGTTTGACTAGCGGGTGGGAGACCCAGTACTTC,CASSLTSGWETQYF
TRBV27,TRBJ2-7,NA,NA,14,TGTGCCAGCAGCCCCATCTTTCCGGCCTACGAGCAGTACTTC,CASSPIFPAYEQYF
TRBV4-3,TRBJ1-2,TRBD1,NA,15,TGCGCCAGCAGTTTGACAGGGAGATCCTTTTGGGGCTACACCTTC,CASSLTGRSFWGYTF
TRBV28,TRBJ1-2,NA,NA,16,TGTGCCAGCAGTTTATCCCAGTCATCGATTAACTATGGCTACACCTTC,CASSLSQSSINYGYTF
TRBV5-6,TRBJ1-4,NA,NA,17,TGTGCCAGCAGCTTGGGAGAAGGACAGACCAATAATGAAAAACTGTTTTTT,CASSLGEGQTNNEKLFF
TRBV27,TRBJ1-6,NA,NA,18,TGTGCCAGCAGTTTATCGATATCTGGGGCCAGGTTTAATTCACCCCTCCACTTT,CASSLSISGARFNSPLHF
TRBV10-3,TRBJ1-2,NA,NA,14,TGTGCCATCAGTGAGTCAAAGGGGTCCTATGGCTACACCTTC,CAISESKGSYGYTF
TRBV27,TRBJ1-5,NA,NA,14,TGTGCCAGCAGTTTATGCCGGGGGAATCAGCCCCAGCATTTT,CASSLCRGNQPQHF
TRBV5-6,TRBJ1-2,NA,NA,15,TGTGCCAGCAGCTTTCGTGACAGAGGGGAGGATGGCTACACCTTC,CASSFRDRGEDGYTF
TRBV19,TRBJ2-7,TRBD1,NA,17,TGTGCCAGTAGTATAGGAAGTGGGGACAGGGATAAGTACGAGCAGTACTTC,CASSIGSGDRDKYEQYF
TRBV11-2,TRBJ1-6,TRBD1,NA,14,TGTGCCAGCAGTCGAGACAGGGCCAATTCACCCCTCCACTTT,CASSRDRANSPLHF
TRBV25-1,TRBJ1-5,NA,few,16,TGTGCCAGCAGCGGTACAGGGTTAATGGACAATCAGCCCCAGCATTTT,CASSGTGLMDNQPQHF
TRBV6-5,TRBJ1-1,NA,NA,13,TGTGCCAGCAGGCCGTCGAGACAGATTGAAGCTTTCTTT,CASRPSRQIEAFF
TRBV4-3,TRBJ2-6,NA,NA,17,TGCGCCAGCAGCCACCTACTAGTGAATGGTGGGGCCAACGTCCTGACTTTC,CASSHLLVNGGANVLTF
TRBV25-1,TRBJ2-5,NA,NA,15,TGTGCCAGCAGTGAGGGGGCCCTAGAGAAAGAGACCCAGTACTTC,CASSEGALEKETQYF
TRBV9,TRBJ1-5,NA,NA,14,TGTGCCAGCAGCGTAGGAGGCGGAGATCAGCCCCAGCATTTT,CASSVGGGDQPQHF
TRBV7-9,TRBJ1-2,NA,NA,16,TGTGCCAGCAGCTTCGATGGGAGGGTGGCTAACTATGGCTACACCTTC,CASSFDGRVANYGYTF
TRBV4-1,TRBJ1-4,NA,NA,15,TGCGCCAGCAGCCAAGATGGAGGAGATAATGAAAAACTGTTTTTT,CASSQDGGDNEKLFF
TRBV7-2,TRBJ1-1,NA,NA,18,TGTGCCAGCAGCTCTTTGGGGGCAGCGCTTAGGATGAACACTGAAGCTTTCTTT,CASSSLGAALRMNTEAFF
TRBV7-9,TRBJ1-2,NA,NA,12,TGTGCCAGCAGCTTAGCACCAGGCGGCTACACCTTC,CASSLAPGGYTF
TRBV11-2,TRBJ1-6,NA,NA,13,TGTGCCAGCAGCCGATTCCGCGACAGGTCCCTCCACTTT,CASSRFRDRSLHF
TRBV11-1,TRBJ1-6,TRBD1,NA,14,TGTGCCAGCAGCTTCGGGACAGGCGCCTCACCCCTCCACTTT,CASSFGTGASPLHF
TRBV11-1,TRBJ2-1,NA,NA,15,TGTGCCAGCAGCTTACCGGGACAGACTAGATTAGAGCAGTTCTTC,CASSLPGQTRLEQFF
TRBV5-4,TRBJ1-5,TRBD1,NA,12,TGTGCCAGCAGCTACCACAGGGGGGCCCAGCATTTT,CASSYHRGAQHF
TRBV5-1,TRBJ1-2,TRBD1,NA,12,TGCGCCAGCAGCCTAGGGACAGATGGCTACACCTTC,CASSLGTDGYTF
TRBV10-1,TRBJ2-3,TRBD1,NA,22,TGCGCCAGCAGTGAGCCGTGGGCGGGACAGGGGGCGACAGGACCTAGCACAGATACGCAGTATTTT,CASSEPWAGQGATGPSTDTQYF
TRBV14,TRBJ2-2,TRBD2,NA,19,TGTGCCAGCAGCCAACTCCTGGCAGCGGGGGCCGTCTCAAGCGGGGAGCTGTTTTTT,CASSQLLAAGAVSSGELFF
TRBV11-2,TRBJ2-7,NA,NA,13,TGTGCCAGCAGCCTCAACCCGCCAGGCGAGCAGTACTTC,CASSLNPPGEQYF